These T cell receptor beta chains were read from a single sample in a study of OX40 agonist ivuxolimab in advanced cancers. The assay was immunoSEQ multiplex PCR, and TCRdb's table has in-frame clones only and misses some. The sample holds fewer than 80,000 clones, about 88% seen once. The specimen comprised CD4+ or CD8+ T cells sorted from blood, sampled in a trial of the OX40 agonist ivuxolimab. These receptors were taken from an adult with an advanced solid tumor such as melanoma, head and neck, liver or kidney cancer. Both conserved end residues are part of each CDR3. D genes are given only for firm matches.

v_gene	j_gene	d_gene	CDR3aa
TRBV7-7	TRBJ2-2	NA	CASGVSGGELFF
TRBV2	TRBJ1-1	NA	CASSVGIEAFF
TRBV2	TRBJ1-1	TRBD1	CASSSDRVNAEAFF
TRBV9	TRBJ1-2	TRBD1	CASSVTGGMGYGYTF
TRBV28	TRBJ1-2	NA	CASSSHPQGDGYTF
TRBV2	TRBJ2-3	TRBD2	CASRGTSGRPLSTDTQYF
TRBV28	TRBJ2-7	TRBD2	CASRLAGAVNEQYF
TRBV5-1	TRBJ1-1	TRBD1	CASSVTGITEAFF
TRBV6-6	TRBJ1-4	TRBD1	CASSKTGGGEKLFF
TRBV29-1	TRBJ1-2	NA	CSVEDPYRQGYTF
TRBV2	TRBJ1-1	NA	CASDIENTEAFF
TRBV7-7	TRBJ2-2	NA	CASSLAMGRELFF
TRBV4-3	TRBJ1-3	NA	CASSQAGTVSSGNTIYF
TRBV6-5	TRBJ2-1	NA	CASSRGKNEQFF
TRBV20-1	TRBJ2-7	NA	CSPATSGEQYF
TRBV7-2	TRBJ1-2	TRBD1	CASSSPGQGAGGYTF
TRBV7-9	TRBJ2-4	NA	CASSEEAGKNIQYF
TRBV6-5	TRBJ2-5	TRBD1	CASSYRQGQETQYF
TRBV5-5	TRBJ2-7	TRBD2	CASSLVRAGGNEQYF
TRBV4-1	TRBJ2-3	NA	CASSHLTPTKLGLGHADTQYF
TRBV6-5	TRBJ2-7	NA	CASSYQRSYEQYF
TRBV5-5	TRBJ2-1	NA	CASSPPVNEQFF
TRBV7-9	TRBJ2-7	NA	CASSGRSGYEQYF
TRBV30	TRBJ2-7	NA	CAWSVGLAQGNYEQYF
TRBV7-9	TRBJ2-7	NA	CASSLAVGPYEQYF
TRBV6-5	TRBJ2-7	TRBD2	CASSPGLAGYEQYF
TRBV10-3	TRBJ1-1	NA	CAITVGINTEAFF
TRBV30	TRBJ2-7	NA	CAWRKVGGPHEQYF
TRBV10-1	TRBJ2-2	NA	CASSDRTNTGELFF
TRBV7-3	TRBJ2-2	NA	CASSLGGPNTGELFF
TRBV12-5	TRBJ1-5	TRBD1	CASGLSRTGLSNQPQHF
TRBV9	TRBJ2-2	NA	CASSVAIAGELFF
TRBV27	TRBJ1-5	NA	CASSDGYQPQHF
TRBV18	TRBJ2-5	NA	CASSGPPLPETQYF
TRBV6-5	TRBJ1-2	TRBD1	CASSPGQGFGYTF
TRBV28	TRBJ1-5	TRBD1	CASSFYRGRNQPQHF
TRBV28	TRBJ1-2	NA	CASSPDGSKSYTF
TRBV9	TRBJ1-3	NA	CASSVEGGSNTIYF
TRBV5-4	TRBJ2-6	TRBD1	CASSFQGAGANVLTF
TRBV5-1	TRBJ2-7	TRBD1	CASSLGQGGEQYF
TRBV6-5	TRBJ2-7	NA	CASSTAYEQYF
TRBV15	TRBJ2-7	TRBD2	CATSRDRTSSRYEQYF
TRBV5-4	TRBJ1-4	TRBD1	CASSARTGGEKLFF
TRBV11-3	TRBJ2-7	NA	CASSPRGSSYEQYF
TRBV5-1	TRBJ2-5	TRBD2	CASSLGTSGMETQYF
TRBV19	TRBJ2-7	NA	CTSSIEGKQEQYF
TRBV6-6	TRBJ2-1	TRBD2	CASSPGGRGLNEQFF
TRBV6-5	TRBJ2-5	TRBD2	CASGEAGAQSQYF
TRBV18	TRBJ2-1	TRBD2	CASSPRLAGGHNEQFF
TRBV10-1	TRBJ2-1	TRBD1	CASSQGAIYNEQFF
TRBV9	TRBJ1-1	NA	CASSYEIRSTEAFF
TRBV7-9	TRBJ1-2	NA	CASSETVNYGYTF
TRBV5-1	TRBJ2-7	NA	CASRRDSSGEQYF
TRBV19	TRBJ1-1	TRBD1	CATGEQGTEAFF
TRBV2	TRBJ2-7	NA	CASSERSSYEQYF
TRBV5-1	TRBJ2-1	TRBD2	CASSSGLAGRNEQFF
TRBV7-2	TRBJ1-1	NA	CASSLNSFMNTEAFF
TRBV29-1	TRBJ2-1	NA	CSATRGDEQFF